These 21 T cell receptor beta chains were all obtained from the same sample, sequenced in a study of shared clonotypes between healthy human individuals. Clones were sequenced by immunoSEQ multiplex PCR, and TCRdb holds only the in-frame ones, with some missing. Altogether around 1.9 million clones are present, just under 95% being singletons, with the ten largest covering around 1.7%. Naivety among CD8 cells was defined by CD45RO negativity and positive CCR7 selection, thereby excluding terminally differentiated effector memory CD45RA+ cells. The sequenced sample consisted of naive CD8+ T cells from PBMCs. The receptors originated from a man aged 18 to 35 in good health. Some clones in this sample may be carry-over from other donors' samples.

The chain recombines TRBV2 with TRBJ2-5; TRBD1 aligns across 10 bases. The CDR3 extends over 16 amino acids. Germline V gives CDR1 SNHLY, CDR2 FYNNEI. Trimming at V came to 8 bases and at J to 5 bases, leaving 14 bases not matched to a gene. The CDR3 coding sequence is TGTGCCAGCCCAAGTCCCGGGACAGGGGTCTTCGAGACCCAGTACTTC. As protein: CASPSPGTGVFETQYF.

This chain links TRBV4-1 with TRBJ2-2; unclear D gene. With 6 bases removed from V and 5 bases from J, the gap between germline ends came to 13 bases. The CDR3 runs to 14 residues. Germline V CDR1 and CDR2: MGHRA, YSYEKL. The CDR3 spells CASSRGALTGELFF. CDR3 DNA sequence: TGCGCCAGCAGTCGAGGTGCCCTTACCGGGGAGCTGTTTTTT.

With respect to this clone: Germline and junction disagree at one end, which may indicate a read error. The same CDR3 also results from other DNA sequences found in this sample. The gene calls are TRBV4-1 and TRBJ2-7; D is unclear. This CDR3 contains 13 residues. Looked up from germline, CDR1 is MGHRA and CDR2 is YSYEKL. The DNA for the CDR3 is TGCGCCAGCAGTCAAGTCCAATCCGACGAGCAGTACTTC. Translating it yields CASSQVQSDEQYF.

The chain is built from TRBV12-2 and TRBJ1-5. TRBV12-2 is reported as a pseudogene. This CDR3 region has 12 residues. CDR3 nucleotide sequence: TGTGCAAGTCGCTTGCTCAATCAGCCCCAGCATTTT. Its translation is CASRLLNQPQHF.

The gene calls are TRBV28 and TRBJ2-3, with 14 bases lining up with TRBD2. Trimming cost V 3 bases and J 0 bases; bases outside gene matches: 11. Germline CDR1 MDHEN, CDR2 SYDVKM. The CDR3 loop spans 20 amino acids. CDR3 in DNA: TGTGCCAGCAGTTTGGTGCCGGGACTAGCGGGAGAAGGTAGCACAGATACGCAGTATTTT. Translated, it gives CASSLVPGLAGEGSTDTQYF.

Concerning this clone itself: Different DNA sequences within this sample yield the same CDR3. The rearrangement links TRBV27 to TRBJ1-5; D remains unclear. The germline CDR1 and CDR2 sequences are MNHEY and SMNVEV (reference sequence). V lost 5 bases to trimming and J lost 7 bases, with 12 bases between them. The CDR3 contains 13 residues. This CDR3 is CASSLRLGQPQHF. In nucleotides, the CDR3 is TGTGCCAGCAGTCTACGGCTTGGACAGCCCCAGCATTTT.

A single count supports this clone. The chain employs TRBV19 and TRBJ2-7; tentatively, D is TRBD1 or TRBD2 (7 bases each). The CDR3 length is 14 residues. The germline V and J ends were trimmed by 6 bases and 4 bases, with 16 bases remaining between them. The germline V gene encodes CDR1 LNHDA and CDR2 SQIVND (reference sequence). This CDR3 reads CASRAGQRTYEQYF. CDR3 nucleotide sequence: TGTGCCAGTAGAGCGGGACAGAGGACGTACGAGCAGTACTTC.

The chain is built from TRBV5-6 and TRBJ2-7; D possibly corresponds to TRBD1 (6 bases). The CDR3 totals 15 residues. Germline-derived CDR1 and CDR2 are SGHDT and YYEEEE. V was pared by 0 bases and J by 2 bases, with 12 bases between. CDR3 nucleotides: TGTGCCAGCAGCTTGGTGTTGACAGGTACCTACGAGCAGTACTTC. It codes for CASSLVLTGTYEQYF.

The chain carries TRBV9 and TRBJ2-1; maybe TRBD2 (5 bases). The length of the CDR3 is 16 residues. V dropped 3 bases and J dropped 9 bases, with 22 bases sitting between them. The germline V gene encodes CDR1 SGDLS and CDR2 YYNGEE. This CDR3 reads CASSGSRQEGRFEQFF. CDR3 coding DNA: TGTGCCAGCAGCGGATCGCGACAAGAGGGAAGGTTTGAGCAGTTCTTC.

The chain combines TRBV27 with TRBJ2-5; 9 bases map to TRBD2. CDR3 length: 16 residues. Germline values: CDR1 MNHEY, CDR2 SMNVEV (reference sequence). V was pared by 0 bases and J by 3 bases, with 5 bases of the junction left unmatched. CDR3 in DNA: TGTGCCAGCAGTTTATCCCGCGGGAGGGCCAAAGAGACCCAGTACTTC. Protein: CASSLSRGRAKETQYF.

The chain combines TRBV27 with TRBJ2-5, with 8 nucleotides matching TRBD1. The CDR3 length is 17 residues. The V segment lost 3 bases and the J segment 4 bases; nucleotides outside the gene matches: 13. Germline V gene data show CDR1 as MNHEY and CDR2 as SMNVEV (reference sequence). The CDR3 coding sequence is TGTGCCAGCAGTTTGGGCCTTGGTCAGGGGGCAGGAGAGACCCAGTACTTC. It encodes CASSLGLGQGAGETQYF.

V and J are TRBV7-9 and TRBJ2-7; D not resolved. Germline CDR1 SEHNR, CDR2 FQNEAQ (reference sequence). Trimming shortened V by 1 base and J by 2 bases, and 18 bases separated the two germline ends. The CDR3 runs to 17 residues. The CDR3 here is CASSLVSMADPTYEQYF. CDR3 in DNA: TGTGCCAGCAGCTTAGTATCTATGGCGGACCCTACCTACGAGCAGTACTTC.

The chain couples TRBV9 to TRBJ1-1; unclear D gene. This CDR3 spans 15 amino acids. In germline, CDR1 is SGDLS, CDR2 YYNGEE. V gave up 0 bases and J gave up 8 bases, with 17 bases separating them. Written as DNA, the CDR3 is TGTGCCAGCAGCGTAGAAGGTGGGTTGTGGCAAGAAGCTTTCTTT. Residues: CASSVEGGLWQEAFF.

The chain's CDR3 is CASSVGSLDTEAFF. The CDR3 region has the DNA TGTGCCAGCAGCGTAGGATCCTTGGACACTGAAGCTTTCTTT. V usage is TRBV9 and J usage is TRBJ1-1; D not resolved. Deletions cut 0 bases from V and 3 bases from J, with 9 bases between. The V gene's germline CDR1 is SGDLS and CDR2 YYNGEE. This CDR3 comprises 14 residues.

The chain links TRBV11-3 to TRBJ1-4; D is unclear. Germline assignment: CDR1 SGHNT and CDR2 YENEEA. The germline V and J ends were trimmed by 2 bases and 8 bases, with 24 bases remaining between them. CDR3 length equals 18 residues. The CDR3 nucleotides are TGTGCCAGCAGCTTAACTCGGCCGCCGACCGGAGTTGGGGAAAAACTGTTTTTT. The encoded protein is CASSLTRPPTGVGEKLFF.

The chain uses TRBV5-5 and TRBJ1-1; D uncertain. Germline V lookup: CDR1 SGHKS, CDR2 YYEKEE (reference sequence). V lost 4 bases to trimming and J lost 1 base, with 14 bases between them. The CDR3 is 15 amino acids. The CDR3 region is CASSPSRGENTEAFF. As DNA, the CDR3 is TGTGCCAGCAGCCCGAGTCGCGGGGAGAACACTGAAGCTTTCTTT.

The rearrangement joins TRBV10-3 to TRBJ2-7; D assignment may be TRBD1 or TRBD2 (5 bases each). The V gene lost 0 bases and the J gene lost 1 base, with 13 bases spanning the gap. This CDR3 spans 16 amino acids. CDR1 and CDR2 (germline): ENHRY, SYGVKD. The DNA of the CDR3 is TGTGCCATCAGTGAGTCACGGGACGCCCATTCCTACGAGCAGTACTTC. Translated: CAISESRDAHSYEQYF.

The DNA of the CDR3 is TGTGCCAGCTCACCCCCAGGAGAGTTTGGATACAATGAGCAGTTCTTC. Translating it yields CASSPPGEFGYNEQFF. This rearrangement joins TRBV18 to TRBJ2-1; D is ambiguous. The CDR3 is 16 amino acids. Trimming pared 3 bases from V and 4 bases from J, leaving 16 bases between. Per germline, CDR1 KGHSH and CDR2 LQKENI.

As DNA, the CDR3 is TGTGCCAGCACCCACCTTGAACATATAACGGGAGCCTACAATGAGCAGTTCTTC. Protein product: CASTHLEHITGAYNEQFF. The chain joins TRBV5-4 to TRBJ2-1, with D perhaps matching TRBD2 (6 bases). Per the germline V gene, CDR1 is SGHNT and CDR2 is YYREEE (reference sequence). This CDR3 region has 18 residues. Trimming took off 6 bases at V and 2 bases at J, with 24 bases between the two ends. Full variable domain (outside the CDR3, taken from reference TRBV5-4 and TRBJ2-1): ETGVTQSPTHLIKTRGQQVTLRCSSQSGHNTVSWYQQALGQGPQFIFQYYREEENGRGNFPPRFSGLQFPNYSSELNVNALELDDSALYLCASTHLEHITGAYNEQFFGPGTRLTVL.

This sequence joins TRBV27 and TRBJ2-1, with D possibly being TRBD2 (6 bases). Germline assignment: CDR1 MNHEY and CDR2 SMNVEV (reference sequence). The V end lost 6 bases, the J end lost 7 bases, and 22 bases lay between the germline ends. The CDR3 extends over 16 amino acids. CDR3 nucleotide sequence: TGTGCCAGCAGCCCTTCGTGGGGGGATTGGGGGAATGAGCAGTTCTTC. It codes for CASSPSWGDWGNEQFF.

To note about this clone: The same CDR3 also results from other DNA sequences found in this sample. The chain links TRBV29-1 to TRBJ2-1; D gene unclear. CDR1 and CDR2 from the germline V gene are SQVTM and ANQGSEA. The germline V and J ends were trimmed by 6 bases and 0 bases, with 6 bases remaining between them. This CDR3 region has 12 residues. CDR3 protein: CSVLSSYNEQFF. DNA of the CDR3: TGCAGCGTCTTGAGCTCCTACAATGAGCAGTTCTTC.